This T cell receptor (beta chain) is drawn from a study of CD8 T cells in ankylosing spondylitis. Regarding the study as a whole: Typical of ankylosing spondylitis blood, it appeared, was a TCR beta motif of 7 or 8 highly homologous variants. Significantly higher representation of disease-linked clones was reported for matched ankylosing spondylitis synovial fluid. Disease-associated clonotypes exhibited CD8+ identity and were relatively infrequent in peripheral blood.

The junction had 10 bases not matched to a gene; V was cut back by 5 bases and J by 3 bases. CDR1 is DFQATT and CDR2 is SNEGSKA in the germline V gene (reference sequence). This CDR3 has 15 amino acids. Making use of molecular barcodes, quantitative 5'-RACE generated TCR beta libraries. TCRdb reanalysed the 5' RACE reads using MiXCR and keeps one entry per CDR3 protein. The sample holds about 200,000 distinct CDR3 sequences, more than 25% seen once. In this sample, this clonotype turned up many times. Its antigen is not known. Sequencing was performed on blood, either unsorted or a sorted T cell fraction (not recorded which). The clonotype originates from a male donor with ankylosing spondylitis or in good health (not recorded which). The chain links TRBV20-1 to TRBJ2-1; TRBD2 aligns across 7 bases. CDR3 nucleotide sequence: TGCAGTGCTGCGTGGCCAGCGGGACGCTACAATGAGCAGTTCTTC. As protein: CSAAWPAGRYNEQFF.